Listed here are 15 T cell receptor beta chains from one sample, sequenced in a study of T-cell memory formation after mild COVID-19. TCRdb reprocessed the 5' RACE reads via MiXCR and lists one record per CDR3 protein. The sample carries about 560,000 distinct CDR3 sequences, less than 25% recorded once. Sequences were obtained from PBMCs or a T cell subset sorted from them (not recorded which). These receptors originate from an adult woman who had mild COVID-19 (a few samples of this study predate the infection). Cell type and time point are not known.

The gene calls are TRBV11-2 and TRBJ1-1; weak D call: TRBD1 (6 bases). This CDR3 comprises 16 residues. Trimming took off 5 bases at V and 5 bases at J, with 21 bases between the two ends. The germline V gene encodes CDR1 SGHAT and CDR2 FQNNGV. The CDR3 sequence is CASSPGRARGRTEAFF. CDR3 DNA sequence: TGTGCCAGCAGCCCGGGTAGAGCCCGGGGGCGGACTGAAGCTTTCTTT.

In this sample, this clonotype turned up a few times. CDR3 in amino acids: CASRQQGQGVDTQYF. The CDR3 DNA is TGTGCCAGCAGACAACAGGGGCAGGGGGTAGATACGCAGTATTTT. The chain couples TRBV6-6 to TRBJ2-3; 7 bases align to TRBD1. From germline, CDR1 is MNHNY and CDR2 SVGAGI (reference sequence). The CDR3 runs to 15 residues. V was clipped by 6 bases and J by 5 bases; unmatched bases: 11.

The CDR3: CASSAGQGMNTEAFF. In DNA form, the CDR3 reads TGTGCCAGCAGCGCCGGACAGGGCATGAACACTGAAGCTTTCTTT. The gene calls are TRBV11-2 and TRBJ1-1, with TRBD1 matching over 8 bases. CDR1 is SGHAT and CDR2 is FQNNGV in the germline V gene. Unmatched junction bases numbered 5, after V lost 5 bases and J lost 0 bases. The CDR3 runs 15 residues.

The V gene is TRBV12-3 or TRBV12-4, the J gene TRBJ2-3; 16 nucleotides match TRBD2. Losses at the gene ends were 1 base for V and 2 bases for J; bases not matched to a gene: 6. This CDR3 is 19 amino acids long. The CDR3 protein is CASSLVGTSGGATTDTQYF. The CDR3 DNA reads TGTGCCAGCAGTTTAGTGGGGACTAGCGGGGGGGCCACCACAGATACGCAGTATTTT.

This clonotype showed up just a few times. The chain joins TRBV11-1 to TRBJ2-5; 10 bases match TRBD2. CDR1 SGHAT and CDR2 FQDESV come from the germline V gene (reference sequence). V trimming: 1 base; J trimming: 5 bases; junction bases outside the gene matches: 7. CDR3 length: 16 residues. In nucleotides, the CDR3 is TGTGCCAGCAGCTTAGAAAGCGGGAGGGCCTTTGAGACCCAGTACTTC. This codes for CASSLESGRAFETQYF. Using reference TRBV11-1 and TRBJ2-5 for the parts outside the CDR3, the full variable domain is EAEVAQSPRYKITEKSQAVAFWCDPISGHATLYWYRQILGQGPELLVQFQDESVVDDSQLPKDRFSAERLKGVDSTLKIQPAELGDSAMYLCASSLESGRAFETQYFGPGTRLLVL.

CDR3 amino acids: CASSRGFDEQYF. The CDR3 DNA is TGTGCCAGTAGTCGGGGTTTTGACGAGCAGTACTTC. The chain employs TRBV19 and TRBJ2-7, with D tentatively TRBD2 (5 bases). The CDR3 has 12 residues. V lost 5 bases and J lost 5, with 10 bases in between. The V gene's germline CDR1 is LNHDA and CDR2 SQIVND (reference sequence).

This sequence joins TRBV30 and TRBJ1-1; D gene ambiguous. This CDR3 comprises 13 residues. Trimming took off 4 bases at V and 1 base at J, with 10 bases between the two ends. Germline lookup yields CDR1 GTSNPN and CDR2 SVGIG (reference sequence). In nucleotides, the CDR3 is TGTGCCTGGAATAGGATCGGGAACACTGAAGCTTTCTTT. Translation: CAWNRIGNTEAFF.

In its sample, this clonotype was seen a few times. The chain has TRBV12-3 or TRBV12-4 and TRBJ1-1; the D is unclear. The CDR3 consists of 13 residues. The V end was cut by 1 base, the J end by 4 bases, with 7 bases between. This chain's CDR3 is CASSLGHITEAFF. CDR3 sequence (DNA): TGTGCCAGCAGTTTAGGACACATCACTGAAGCTTTCTTT.

This clonotype was detected only a few times. The rearrangement links TRBV5-1 to TRBJ2-5; D unresolved. The CDR3 spans 16 residues. The V end was cut by 1 base, the J end by 3 bases, with 16 bases between. Germline CDR1 reads SGHRS; CDR2 reads YFSETQ. The CDR3 protein is CASSLFGDRPKETQYF. The CDR3, as DNA: TGCGCCAGCAGCTTGTTTGGGGATAGACCTAAAGAGACCCAGTACTTC.

In its sample, this clonotype was seen a few times. The gene calls are TRBV5-4 and TRBJ2-6; the match to TRBD2 covers 7 bases. V gave up 0 bases and J gave up 4 bases; unmatched junction bases: 7. The CDR3 extends over 17 amino acids. Germline CDR1 reads SGHNT; CDR2 reads YYREEE (reference sequence). CDR3 DNA sequence: TGTGCCAGCAGCTTGGACCCGGGGGGAGGCGGGGCCAACGTCCTGACTTTC. Its protein is CASSLDPGGGGANVLTF.

This clonotype was seen a few times. The chain carries TRBV12-3 or TRBV12-4 and TRBJ2-7; 7 nucleotides align to TRBD1. This CDR3 region has 15 residues. J was trimmed by 4 bases and V by 5 bases; bases with no gene match: 11. CDR3 residues: CASSRTGVNFYEQYF. CDR3 DNA sequence: TGTGCCAGCAGTCGAACAGGGGTTAACTTTTACGAGCAGTACTTC.

This clonotype was seen a few times. CDR3 protein: CSAVQREQGTDTQYF. The CDR3, as DNA: TGCAGTGCCGTCCAGCGGGAGCAGGGCACAGATACGCAGTATTTT. V gene TRBV20-1 combines with J gene TRBJ2-3, with TRBD2 identical over 8 bases. V was clipped by 6 bases and J by 1 base; unmatched bases: 9. This CDR3 region has 15 residues. The germline gives CDR1 DFQATT, CDR2 SNEGSKA (reference sequence).

The chain couples TRBV3-1 to TRBJ2-2; D gene uncertain. Germline CDR1 is LGHDT and CDR2 is YNNKEL (reference sequence). The CDR3 loop spans 15 amino acids. V lost 6 bases, J lost 4 bases, and 15 bases lay in between. CDR3 residues: CASSSSWAVTGELFF. CDR3 in DNA: TGTGCCAGCAGTTCAAGTTGGGCCGTCACCGGGGAGCTGTTTTTT.

This chain links TRBV29-1 with TRBJ2-7; no firm D call. V was trimmed by 0 bases and J by 0 bases, leaving 0 bases between them. Germline CDR1 SQVTM, CDR2 ANQGSEA. This CDR3 is built from 11 residues. The CDR3 nucleotides are TGCAGCGTTGAAGACTCCTACGAGCAGTACTTC. Its translation is CSVEDSYEQYF.

The chain carries TRBV2 and TRBJ2-1, with TRBD2 matching over 7 bases. After removal of 3 bases from V and 0 bases from J, the junction contained 8 bases not matched to a gene. This CDR3 contains 17 residues. The germline V gene encodes CDR1 SNHLY and CDR2 FYNNEI. CDR3 bases: TGTGCCAGCAGTGAGAGGAGCGGGGCTTACTCCTACAATGAGCAGTTCTTC. Its translation is CASSERSGAYSYNEQFF.